The 29 T cell receptor beta chains below all came from one sample that was sequenced in a study of lymphopenia after photon versus proton radiotherapy. Here immunoSEQ multiplex PCR was the method, and the copy in TCRdb shows in-frame clones only, minus some. This sample has 3,500 or so clones, with about 80% found just once. The sequencing used peripheral blood, collected from a patient treated with proton-based radiotherapy. These receptors came from a man at least 80 years old with esophageal cancer.

The chain joins TRBV19 to TRBJ1-1; 9 nucleotides agree with TRBD1. The CDR3 extends over 14 amino acids. V was clipped by 5 bases and J by 6 bases; unmatched bases: 7. The germline CDR1 and CDR2 sequences are LNHDA and SQIVND (reference sequence). The CDR3 DNA sequence: TGTGCCAGTAGTCCCGGGACAGGGCCACCTGAAGCTTTCTTT. Translating it yields CASSPGTGPPEAFF.

The V gene is TRBV7-9, the J gene TRBJ2-1; D is possibly TRBD1 (6 bases). Germline CDR1 SEHNR, CDR2 FQNEAQ (reference sequence). The V gene lost 4 bases and the J gene lost 10 bases, with 17 bases spanning the gap. The CDR3 has 14 amino acids. CDR3 in amino acids: CASSSTLIGTEQFF. CDR3 sequence (DNA): TGTGCCAGCAGCTCCACCTTGATAGGGACAGAGCAGTTCTTC. The entire variable domain, with the rest obtained from reference TRBV7-9 and TRBJ2-1, is as follows: DTGVSQNPRHKITKRGQNVTFRCDPISEHNRLYWYRQTLGQGPEFLTYFQNEAQLEKSRLLSDRFSAERPKGSFSTLEIQRTEQGDSAMYLCASSSTLIGTEQFFGPGTRLTVL.

This clone was counted a few times. The chain uses TRBV7-3 and TRBJ1-1; TRBD1 might be the D (5 bases). Trimming cost V 2 bases and J 1 base, with 11 bases left between them. CDR3 length: 15 amino acids. Germline V lookup: CDR1 SGHTA, CDR2 FQGTGA. This CDR3 is CASSLDLTGNTEAFF. CDR3 nucleotides: TGTGCCAGCAGCTTAGATTTAACAGGGAACACTGAAGCTTTCTTT.

This clone occurred once. The chain is built from TRBV10-3 and TRBJ1-3; D is unclear. Trimming left V 6 bases short and J 0 bases short, with 12 bases between. The CDR3 runs to 15 residues. Germline V gene sequence: CDR1 ENHRY, CDR2 SYGVKD. The CDR3 bases are TGTGCCATCAGCAAGGAAGGCAACTCTGGAAACACCATATATTTT. Its protein product is CAISKEGNSGNTIYF.

V is TRBV29-1 and J is TRBJ2-5; TRBD2 aligns across 9 bases. The CDR3 has 15 amino acids. Germline values: CDR1 SQVTM, CDR2 ANQGSEA. With V trimmed by 4 bases and J by 1 base, 7 bases remained unmatched. The CDR3 loop reads CSVGLAGLFQETQYF. CDR3 in DNA: TGCAGCGTTGGGCTAGCGGGGCTGTTCCAAGAGACCCAGTACTTC.

The chain joins TRBV7-8 to TRBJ2-2; TRBD2 aligns across 12 bases. Germline V CDR1 and CDR2: SGHVS, FQNEAQ. The CDR3 consists of 17 residues. Losses at the gene ends were 6 bases for V and 5 bases for J; bases not matched to a gene: 10. CDR3 sequence: CASRPRTSGDLTGELFF. CDR3 nucleotides: TGTGCCAGCAGACCAAGGACTAGCGGGGACCTGACCGGGGAGCTGTTTTTT.

V and J are TRBV19 and TRBJ1-2; TRBD1 matches 7 bases. Germline CDR1 LNHDA, CDR2 SQIVND (reference sequence). This CDR3 contains 16 residues. The junction had 7 bases not matched to a gene; V was cut back by 1 base and J by 2 bases. CDR3 nucleotide sequence: TGTGCCAGTAGTATAGTGGGGGGACAGAGGAACTATGGCTACACCTTC. Translating it yields CASSIVGGQRNYGYTF.

The chain recombines TRBV10-1 with TRBJ2-3, with 7 bases aligning to TRBD1. V gave up 3 bases and J gave up 0 bases; unmatched junction bases: 3. Germline CDR1 reads WNHNN; CDR2 reads SYGVQD (reference sequence). This CDR3 has 15 amino acids. The CDR3 spells CASSERDRSTDTQYF. CDR3 sequence (DNA): TGCGCCAGCAGTGAAAGGGACAGAAGCACAGATACGCAGTATTTT.

This clone appeared a few times. V usage is TRBV19 and J usage is TRBJ2-7; TRBD1 matches at 11 bases. V gave up 5 bases and J gave up 2 bases; unmatched junction bases: 5. CDR3 length: 15 amino acids. From germline, CDR1 is LNHDA and CDR2 SQIVND (reference sequence). The DNA of the CDR3 is TGTGCCAGTAGTTTGGGACAGGGGGAAACCTACGAGCAGTACTTC. The encoded protein is CASSLGQGETYEQYF. Complete variable domain (other parts from reference TRBV19 and TRBJ2-7): DGGITQSPKYLFRKEGQNVTLSCEQNLNHDAMYWYRQDPGQGLRLIYYSQIVNDFQKGDIAEGYSVSREKKESFPLTVTSAQKNPTAFYLCASSLGQGETYEQYFGPGTRLTVT.

V usage is TRBV13 and J usage is TRBJ2-7; a weak D match, TRBD2 (5 bases). The CDR3 is 15 amino acids. Germline CDR1 and CDR2: PRHDT and FYEKMQ (reference sequence). The V gene lost 5 bases and the J gene lost 2 bases, with 16 bases spanning the gap. The CDR3 protein is CASSVALGITYEQYF. CDR3 bases: TGTGCCAGCAGCGTAGCTCTCGGGATTACCTACGAGCAGTACTTC.

This rearrangement joins TRBV10-3 to TRBJ2-1, with 10 bases fitting TRBD2. V lost 0 bases and J lost 9; bases outside the gene matches: 14. The CDR3 is made up of 18 amino acids. The germline V gene encodes CDR1 ENHRY and CDR2 SYGVKD. CDR3 in amino acids: CAISESGRASGSRTEQFF. The CDR3 bases are TGTGCCATCAGTGAGTCAGGCAGGGCTAGCGGGAGCAGGACTGAGCAGTTCTTC.

This rearrangement joins TRBV9 to TRBJ2-7; 9 nucleotides align to TRBD1. V dropped 7 bases and J dropped 0; count of bases not matched to a gene: 5. CDR3 length: 14 residues. Germline V gene lookup returns CDR1 SGDLS and CDR2 YYNGEE. The CDR3 region has the DNA TGTGCCAGCGTCCGGGACAGGGTCTCCTACGAGCAGTACTTC. Its translation is CASVRDRVSYEQYF.

The chain has TRBV11-3 and TRBJ1-5; no firm D call. This CDR3 spans 14 amino acids. Per the germline V gene, CDR1 is SGHNT and CDR2 is YENEEA. Trimming removed 2 bases at V and 0 bases at J, with 5 bases between. The CDR3 here is CASSLTGSNQPQHF. The CDR3 nucleotides read TGTGCCAGCAGCTTAACGGGTAGCAATCAGCCCCAGCATTTT.

This clone was counted a single time. The CDR3 coding sequence is TGTGCCAGCAGTGAAGGGTTTATGACTTTCTTT. It encodes CASSEGFMTFF. The chain uses TRBV6-1 and TRBJ1-1; no definite D call. The V and J ends lost 1 base and 12 bases respectively, with 9 bases between them. Germline V CDR1 and CDR2: MNHNS, SASEGT. The CDR3 has 11 residues.

In this sample, this clone turned up a few times. The chain employs TRBV9 and TRBJ1-6; D gene uncertain. Germline assignment: CDR1 SGDLS and CDR2 YYNGEE. The CDR3 loop spans 14 amino acids. V was clipped by 4 bases and J by 3 bases, with 8 bases between them. The CDR3: CASSPRHYNSPLHF. For the CDR3, the DNA is TGTGCCAGCAGCCCTCGCCACTATAATTCACCCCTCCACTTT.

The CDR3 is CASSLGQDINYGYTF. The CDR3, as DNA: TGTGCCAGCTCACTAGGACAGGATATTAACTATGGCTACACCTTC. The rearrangement uses TRBV18 and TRBJ1-2; 7 nucleotides line up with TRBD1. This CDR3 region has 15 residues. V lost 4 bases, J lost 1 base, and 6 bases stayed unmatched. The germline CDR1 and CDR2 sequences are KGHSH and LQKENI.

The V gene is TRBV6-5, the J gene TRBJ1-5, with no clear D. Germline CDR1 is MNHEY and CDR2 is SVGAGI. The V end was cut by 0 bases, the J end by 4 bases, with 10 bases between. The CDR3 length is 15 residues. CDR3: CASSYSGSGNQPQHF. CDR3 bases: TGTGCCAGCAGTTACTCGGGGAGTGGAAATCAGCCCCAGCATTTT.

CDR3 protein: CASSLGTSGGLTQYF. CDR3 in DNA: TGTGCCAGCAGCTTAGGGACTAGCGGGGGGTTGACCCAGTACTTC. The chain carries TRBV7-2 and TRBJ2-5; 14 bases align to TRBD2. The CDR3 totals 15 residues. The junction had 2 bases not matched to a gene; V was cut back by 1 base and J by 7 bases. CDR1 is SGHTA, CDR2 FQGNSA, per germline.

The rearrangement links TRBV4-2 to TRBJ1-2; D not certain. CDR3 size: 12 residues. Germline CDR1 LGHNA, CDR2 YNFKEQ. V lost 4 bases to trimming and J lost 6 bases, with 9 bases between them. The DNA of the CDR3 is TGTGCCAGCAGCCTAGGTTTGGATGGCTACACCTTC. Amino acids: CASSLGLDGYTF.

J is TRBJ1-4 and V is TRBV7-3; a weak D match, TRBD1 (5 bases). The CDR3 is 13 residues long. The V and J ends lost 4 bases and 8 bases respectively, with 11 bases between them. CDR1 is SGHTA, CDR2 FQGTGA, per germline. This CDR3 is CASSWGMGEKLFF. CDR3 DNA sequence: TGTGCCAGCAGCTGGGGGATGGGGGAAAAACTGTTTTTT.

The chain uses TRBV7-9 and TRBJ2-3, with 8 bases that match TRBD1. Germline CDR1 and CDR2: SEHNR and FQNEAQ (reference sequence). The length of the CDR3 is 13 residues. After removal of 8 bases from V and 6 bases from J, the junction contained 7 bases not matched to a gene. The CDR3 DNA follows: TGTGCCAGCCGGACAGGGTACATCGATACGCAGTATTTT. It is translated as CASRTGYIDTQYF.

This clone appeared a single time. The chain has TRBV9 and TRBJ2-7; D remains ambiguous. Trimming removed 4 bases from V and 3 bases from J, with 20 bases in between. This CDR3 spans 16 amino acids. Germline lookup yields CDR1 SGDLS and CDR2 YYNGEE. DNA of the CDR3: TGTGCCAGCAGCCCACGCTCCCAGAAAGTTCTCTACGAGCAGTACTTC. The encoded protein is CASSPRSQKVLYEQYF.

V is TRBV6-1 and J is TRBJ1-5; a weak D match, TRBD1 (5 bases). The V gene's germline CDR1 is MNHNS and CDR2 SASEGT. The CDR3 extends over 13 amino acids. The V and J ends lost 0 bases and 9 bases respectively, with 9 bases between them. CDR3 amino acids: CASSEAQRGPQHF. CDR3 sequence (DNA): TGTGCCAGCAGTGAAGCGCAGAGGGGGCCCCAGCATTTT.

The rearrangement links TRBV13 to TRBJ2-3, with 9 bases lining up with TRBD2. V lost 5 bases, J lost 2 bases, and 8 bases stayed unmatched. Germline V gene data show CDR1 as PRHDT and CDR2 as FYEKMQ (reference sequence). The CDR3 covers 16 residues. CDR3 residues: CASSRRLAENTDTQYF. The CDR3 DNA is TGTGCCAGCAGCCGGCGACTAGCGGAAAACACAGATACGCAGTATTTT.

This sequence joins TRBV18 and TRBJ2-7, with 7 bases fitting TRBD1. The CDR3 spans 16 residues. The germline gives CDR1 KGHSH, CDR2 LQKENI. Trimming cost V 5 bases and J 4 bases; bases outside gene matches: 14. CDR3 residues: CASSSTRDSVLYEQYF. The CDR3 nucleotides are TGTGCCAGCTCATCTACCCGGGACAGCGTGCTGTACGAGCAGTACTTC.

V is TRBV4-1 and J is TRBJ1-5, with D uncertain. The CDR3 length is 14 residues. CDR1 and CDR2 from the germline V gene are MGHRA and YSYEKL. The germline V and J ends were trimmed by 1 base and 4 bases, with 8 bases remaining between them. The CDR3 DNA reads TGCGCCAGCAGCCAAGTAGGAGGGAATCAGCCCCAGCATTTT. Amino acids: CASSQVGGNQPQHF.

The chain is built from TRBV30 and TRBJ1-2; no definite D call. This CDR3 comprises 12 residues. V lost 3 bases, J lost 0 bases, and 5 bases lay in between. Germline V gene sequence: CDR1 GTSNPN, CDR2 SVGIG (reference sequence). In DNA form, the CDR3 reads TGTGCCTGGAGCCCGGCTAACTATGGCTACACCTTC. Encoded protein: CAWSPANYGYTF.

Here the CDR3 DNA reads TGTGCCAGCAGCTTCGATTCGAACACTGAAGCTTTCTTT. Translated: CASSFDSNTEAFF. The chain carries TRBV7-6 and TRBJ1-1; no definite D call. This CDR3 contains 13 residues. Germline assignment: CDR1 SGHVS and CDR2 FNYEAQ. The V gene lost 3 bases and the J gene lost 1 base, with 6 bases spanning the gap.

V usage is TRBV7-3 and J usage is TRBJ2-7; D might be TRBD1 (7 bases). CDR3 length equals 14 residues. Germline V CDR1 and CDR2: SGHTA, FQGTGA. The V end was cut by 3 bases, the J end by 4 bases, with 13 bases between. CDR3 residues: CASSFRGTAYEQYF. CDR3 DNA sequence: TGTGCCAGCAGCTTCCGGGGGACAGCTTACGAGCAGTACTTC.